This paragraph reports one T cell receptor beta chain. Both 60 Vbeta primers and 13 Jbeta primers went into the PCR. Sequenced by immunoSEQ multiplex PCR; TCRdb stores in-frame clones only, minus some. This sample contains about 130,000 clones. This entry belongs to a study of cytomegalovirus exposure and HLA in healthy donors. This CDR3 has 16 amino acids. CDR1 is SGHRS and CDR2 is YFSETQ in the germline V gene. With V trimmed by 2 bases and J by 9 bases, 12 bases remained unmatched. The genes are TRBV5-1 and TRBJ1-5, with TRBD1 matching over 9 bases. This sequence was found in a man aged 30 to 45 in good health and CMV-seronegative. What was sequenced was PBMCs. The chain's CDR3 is CASSLTGGASPRPQHF. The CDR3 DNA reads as TGCGCCAGCAGCTTAACAGGGGGCGCGAGTCCTCGGCCCCAGCATTTT.